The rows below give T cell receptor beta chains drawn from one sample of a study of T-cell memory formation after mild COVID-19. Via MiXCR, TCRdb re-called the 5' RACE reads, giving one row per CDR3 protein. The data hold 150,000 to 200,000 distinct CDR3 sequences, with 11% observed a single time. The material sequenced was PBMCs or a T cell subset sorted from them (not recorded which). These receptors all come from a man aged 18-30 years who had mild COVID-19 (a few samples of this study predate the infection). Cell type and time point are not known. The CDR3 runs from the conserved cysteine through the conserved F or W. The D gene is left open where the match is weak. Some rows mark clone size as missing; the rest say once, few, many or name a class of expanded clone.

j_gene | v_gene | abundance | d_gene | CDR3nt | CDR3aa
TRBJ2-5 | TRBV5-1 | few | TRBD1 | TGCGCCAGCAGCGTACAGGGGGACCAAGAGACCCAGTACTTC | CASSVQGDQETQYF
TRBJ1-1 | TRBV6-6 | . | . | TGTGCCAGCAGCCCACCGACCCTGACTTACACTGAAGCTTTCTTT | CASSPPTLTYTEAFF
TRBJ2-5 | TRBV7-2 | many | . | TGTGCCAGCAGCCCAGGGTATTCAGAGACCCAGTACTTC | CASSPGYSETQYF
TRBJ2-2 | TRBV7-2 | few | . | TGTGCCAGCACCCAGTCGAGGCCCCCCACCGGGGAGCTGTTTTTT | CASTQSRPPTGELFF
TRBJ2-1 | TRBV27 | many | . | TGTGCCAGCAATACCGCCGGGACCAACTACAATGAGCAGTTCTTC | CASNTAGTNYNEQFF
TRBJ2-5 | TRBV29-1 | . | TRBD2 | TGCAGCGTTGACCCTAGCGGGGGGGTCCGGGAGACCCAGTACTTC | CSVDPSGGVRETQYF
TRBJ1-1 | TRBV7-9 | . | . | TGTGCCAGCAGCCCACACACGTCGAACACTGAAGCTTTCTTT | CASSPHTSNTEAFF
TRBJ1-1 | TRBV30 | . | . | TGTGCCGTAGATCTCTACACTGAAGCTTTCTTT | CAVDLYTEAFF
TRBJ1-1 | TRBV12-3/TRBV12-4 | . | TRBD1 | TGTGCCAGCAGTCCCTGGGGACAGGGGGTCCTGGAAGCTTTCTTT | CASSPWGQGVLEAFF
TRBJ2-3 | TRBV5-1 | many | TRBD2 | TGCGCCAGCAGCTTCGGGGGGGCCCAAGATACGCAGTATTTT | CASSFGGAQDTQYF
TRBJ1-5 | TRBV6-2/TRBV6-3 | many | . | TGTGCCAGCAGTTCAATTTCTTATAGCAATCAGCCCCAGCATTTT | CASSSISYSNQPQHF
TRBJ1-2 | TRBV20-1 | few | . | TGCAGTGCCCAAGACAGTTCAGCTAACTATGGCTACACCTTC | CSAQDSSANYGYTF
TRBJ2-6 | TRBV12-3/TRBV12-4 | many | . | TGTGCCAGCAGCTCTGGGGCCAACGTCCTGACTTTC | CASSSGANVLTF
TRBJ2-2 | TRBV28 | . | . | TGTGCCAGCAGTTGGAACAGTGCCGGGGAGCTGTTTTTT | CASSWNSAGELFF
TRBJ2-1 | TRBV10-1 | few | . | TGCGCCATCCGGGGATCACCCAATGAGCAGTTCTTC | CAIRGSPNEQFF
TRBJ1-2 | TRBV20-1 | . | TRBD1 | TGCAGTGCTGCCCAGGGGGGGGACGGCTACACCTTC | CSAAQGGDGYTF
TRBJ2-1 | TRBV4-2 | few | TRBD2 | TGTGCCAGCAGCCAGAGGACTAGCGGGGGCGCTTACAATGAGCAGTTCTTC | CASSQRTSGGAYNEQFF
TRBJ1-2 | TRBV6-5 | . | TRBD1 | TGTGCCGCAAGCCGGGACAGGGGGCCCCCCCCATATGGCTACACCTTC | CAASRDRGPPPYGYTF
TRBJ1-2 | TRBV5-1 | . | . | TGCGCCAGCAGCTTGGATATGGGAGGACCTACCTACACCTTC | CASSLDMGGPTYTF
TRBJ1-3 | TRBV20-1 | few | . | TGCAGTGCTGGAAAGGACAGCTCTGGAAACACCATATATTTT | CSAGKDSSGNTIYF
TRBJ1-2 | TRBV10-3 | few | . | TGTGCCATCAGTGAGCCCTCTAAGGGGGGGGGGAACTATGGCTACACCTTC | CAISEPSKGGGNYGYTF
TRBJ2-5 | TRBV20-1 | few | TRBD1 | TGCAGTGCCCTGTTGGCAGGGGGAGATTCGGAGACCCAGTACTTC | CSALLAGGDSETQYF
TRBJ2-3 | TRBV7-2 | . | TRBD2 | TGTGCCAGCAGCCATCTTAGCGGGGGGGCTATCGGTACGCAGTATTTT | CASSHLSGGAIGTQYF
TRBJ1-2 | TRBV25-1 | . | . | TGTGCCAGCAGTGTATACAACTATGGCTACACCTTC | CASSVYNYGYTF
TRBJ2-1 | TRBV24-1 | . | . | TGTGCCACCAGTGATTCCTCCGAGCAGTTCTTC | CATSDSSEQFF
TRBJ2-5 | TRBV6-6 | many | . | TGTGCCAGCAGTTTTCGAGGGGAGACCCAGTACTTC | CASSFRGETQYF
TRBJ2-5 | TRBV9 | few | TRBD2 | TGTGCCAGCAGCGTAGGTTCTAGCGGGCCGTACCAAGAGACCCAGTACTTC | CASSVGSSGPYQETQYF
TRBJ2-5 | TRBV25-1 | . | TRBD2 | TGTGCCAGCAGCTTGTCGGGGGGACAGACCCAGTACTTC | CASSLSGGQTQYF
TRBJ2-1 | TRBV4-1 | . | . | TGCGCCAGCAGCCAGAGGGGGGCCAGCTCCTACAATGAGCAGTTATTC | CASSQRGASSYNEQLF
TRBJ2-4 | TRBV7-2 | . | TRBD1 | TGTGCCAGCAGCTTAGTCCCAGGGGGCATGATGGTGGACATTCAGTACTTC | CASSLVPGGMMVDIQYF
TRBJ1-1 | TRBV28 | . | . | TGTGCCAGCAGTCCCCGGACGGTGAACACTGAAGCTTTCTTT | CASSPRTVNTEAFF
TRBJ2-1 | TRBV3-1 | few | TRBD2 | TGTGCCAGCAGCGACTATCGGGGGGGACACAATGAGCAGTTCTTC | CASSDYRGGHNEQFF
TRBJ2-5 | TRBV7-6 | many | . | TGTGCCAGCAGCTTTTGGGGCGGCGGCCAAGAGACCCAGTACTTC | CASSFWGGGQETQYF
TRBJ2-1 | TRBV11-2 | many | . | TGTGCCAGCACCTTAGGTAGCACGAATGAGCAGTTCTTC | CASTLGSTNEQFF
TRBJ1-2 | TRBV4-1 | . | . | TGCGCCAGCAGCCCTCTCCCCCAGAATGGCTACACCTTC | CASSPLPQNGYTF
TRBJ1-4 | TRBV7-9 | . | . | TGTGCCAGCAGCCCCAGGGACCACAATGAAAAACTGTTTTTT | CASSPRDHNEKLFF
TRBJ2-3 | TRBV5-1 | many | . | TGCGCCAGCAGCCAGGAGGGGGCCAAGGTGGGAGATACGCAGTATTTT | CASSQEGAKVGDTQYF
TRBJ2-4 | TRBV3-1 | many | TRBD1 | TGTGCCAGCAGCCTCGGGACAGGGATAGCCAAAAACATTCAGTACTTC | CASSLGTGIAKNIQYF
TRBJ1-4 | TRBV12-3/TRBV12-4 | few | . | TGTGCCAGCAGTTTGAGGAGTTTTAATGAAAAACTGTTTTTT | CASSLRSFNEKLFF
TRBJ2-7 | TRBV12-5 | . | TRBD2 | TGTGCTAGTGGTTTCCAGCGGGGGTTGAACTACGAGCAGTACTTC | CASGFQRGLNYEQYF
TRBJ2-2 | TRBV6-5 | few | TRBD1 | TGTGCCAGCAGTTACAGACAGGGGCAAATAGGGGAGCTGTTTTTT | CASSYRQGQIGELFF
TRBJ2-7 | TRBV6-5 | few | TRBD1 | TGTGCCAGCAGTTACTTCGGACAGGGAGAGCAGTACTTC | CASSYFGQGEQYF
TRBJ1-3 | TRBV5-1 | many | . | TGCGCCAGCAGCTTGATAGACGGAGGAAACACCATATATTTT | CASSLIDGGNTIYF